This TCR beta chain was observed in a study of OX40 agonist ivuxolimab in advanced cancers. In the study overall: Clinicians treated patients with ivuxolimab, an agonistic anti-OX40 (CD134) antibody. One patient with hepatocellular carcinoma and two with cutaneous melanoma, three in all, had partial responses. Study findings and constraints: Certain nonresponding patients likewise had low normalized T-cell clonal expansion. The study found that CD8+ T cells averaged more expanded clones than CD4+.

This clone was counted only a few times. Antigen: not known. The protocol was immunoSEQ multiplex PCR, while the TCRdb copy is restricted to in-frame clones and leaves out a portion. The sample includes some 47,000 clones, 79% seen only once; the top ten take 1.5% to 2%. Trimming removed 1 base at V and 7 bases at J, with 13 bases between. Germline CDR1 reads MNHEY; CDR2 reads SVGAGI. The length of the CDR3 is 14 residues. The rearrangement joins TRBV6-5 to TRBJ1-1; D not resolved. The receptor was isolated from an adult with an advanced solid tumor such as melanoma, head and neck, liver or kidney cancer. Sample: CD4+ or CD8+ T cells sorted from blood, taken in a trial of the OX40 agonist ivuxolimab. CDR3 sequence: CASSYWGGSIEAFF. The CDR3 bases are TGTGCCAGCAGTTACTGGGGAGGGAGCATTGAAGCTTTCTTT.